This is a list of T cell receptor beta chains from one sample in a study of blood T cell repertoires in COVID-19. Sequencing was performed with immunoSEQ multiplex PCR; in TCRdb, only in-frame clones are kept and a portion is missing. In the table there are roughly 670,000 clones, approximately 90% of which are singletons. The sequenced material came from peripheral blood. These receptor sequences come from a woman aged 18-29 years with acute or convalescent COVID-19. The CDR3 runs from the conserved cysteine through the conserved F or W. Fields, in order: CDR3 DNA, CDR3 protein, V gene, J gene, D gene. The D gene is left open where the match is weak.

TGCGCCAGCAGCTCGACCCGAGAGGGTGAAAAACTGTTTTTT	CASSSTREGEKLFF	TRBV5-1	TRBJ1-4	-
TGCGCCAGCAGCTTGGGACAGGGGGCGACTAATGAAAAACTGTTTTTT	CASSLGQGATNEKLFF	TRBV5-1	TRBJ1-4	TRBD1
TGTGCCAGCAGCTTAATCCGGACTAGCGGGGGAAAGTGGGTGCAGTACTTC	CASSLIRTSGGKWVQYF	TRBV11-2	TRBJ2-7	TRBD2
TGTGCCAGCAGTTTACTTGCAGGGAATATGAACACTGAAGCTTTCTTT	CASSLLAGNMNTEAFF	TRBV27	TRBJ1-1	-
TGTGCCAGCAGCTTAGACACAGGGTTGAATGAAAAACTGTTTTTT	CASSLDTGLNEKLFF	TRBV7-9	TRBJ1-4	-
TGTGCCAGCAGCTCCGAAGCGGGCGTAGCCAAAAACATTCAGTACTTC	CASSSEAGVAKNIQYF	TRBV7-2	TRBJ2-4	-
TGTGCCAGCAGACCCGGAGATCCCTACGAGCAGTACTTC	CASRPGDPYEQYF	TRBV6-5	TRBJ2-7	-
TGTGCCAGCAGCACTTATAAGGGAGGGGTATCCACAGATACGCAGTATTTT	CASSTYKGGVSTDTQYF	TRBV5-6	TRBJ2-3	TRBD2
TGTGCCAGCAGCCCCGGGACAGCCTACGAGCAGTACTTC	CASSPGTAYEQYF	TRBV27	TRBJ2-7	TRBD1
TGCGCCAGCAGCCAACTCCGGACAGGGATTAATGAAAAACTGTTTTTT	CASSQLRTGINEKLFF	TRBV4-1	TRBJ1-4	TRBD1
TGTGCCAGCTCAGAACCGGGACTAGCGATGAATGAGCAGTTCTTC	CASSEPGLAMNEQFF	TRBV18	TRBJ2-1	TRBD2
TGTGCCAGCAGTCGCGGGGGCATCATTTCCTACGAGCAGTACTTC	CASSRGGIISYEQYF	TRBV6-2/TRBV6-3	TRBJ2-7	-
TGTGCCAGCAGCCCAAGGGGTCTCACTGAAGCTTTCTTT	CASSPRGLTEAFF	TRBV5-4	TRBJ1-1	-
TGTGCCAGCAGCGTAGCCAGGGGCTGGGGCTACACCTTC	CASSVARGWGYTF	TRBV9	TRBJ1-2	-
TGTGCCAGTAGTATAGGGGCCCGCGATAACTATGGCTACACCTTC	CASSIGARDNYGYTF	TRBV19	TRBJ1-2	-
TGTGCCAGCAGCCCAAGAACTGTCACCGGGGAGCTGTTTTTT	CASSPRTVTGELFF	TRBV6-5	TRBJ2-2	-